This T cell receptor (beta chain) was captured in a study of T cell changes during pregnancy in multiple sclerosis (dated by TCRdb to about 2019). Broadly, across the study: The study examined how the T cell repertoire changed over the course of pregnancy in women with multiple sclerosis.

The CDR3 numbers 19 residues from cysteine through phenylalanine. The DNA shown is the 57-base CDR3, in frame from base 1. V is reduced by 3 bases and J by 3 bases, leaving a spacing of 25 bases between them. Looking up the germline V gene yields CDR1 MDHEN and CDR2 SYDVKM. Libraries were constructed by the immunoSEQ multiplex PCR assay. What TCRdb holds here is the immuneACCESS table cut down to in-frame rearrangements. Part of the clones is not present; checked against another copy, under half of the missing clones reflect an unresolved V gene, and the others are unexplained. This sample gives 110,000 or so clones in total; 80% to 95% of them show up just once. Less than 7.5% of the sample is in the top ten clones. Comment on this clone: Which antigen it targets is not known. One base away there is no much larger clone; base qualities are not given.

The chain was built from TRBV28 and TRBJ2-3; the D region possibly corresponds to TRBD1 (9 bases align). The receptor was derived from a female donor with multiple sclerosis, enrolled in a pregnancy study. Here the sequenced sample was peripheral blood, taken before pregnancy. The sequenced DNA: TGTGCCAGCAGTTTGAACAGGGGGCCAGCGGGAGAGAGGACAGATACGCAGTATTTT. It is translated as CASSLNRGPAGERTDTQYF.